Following are 9 T cell receptor beta chains from one sample sequenced in a study of CD4 T cells in relation to SARS-CoV-2 and coronaviruses. Produced via immunoSEQ multiplex PCR; TCRdb's table is partial and in-frame only. The profile covers 30,000 to 45,000 clones, with over 60% appearing a single time and approximately 20% taken by the ten largest. For these receptors, no antigen is known. Sequenced material: memory CD4+ T cells from PBMCs, cultured in vitro. These receptors originate from an adult with COVID-19.

J is TRBJ2-1 and V is TRBV28; tentative D call: TRBD2 (7 bases). The CDR3 totals 17 residues. CDR1 is MDHEN and CDR2 is SYDVKM in the germline V gene. V was shortened by 2 bases and J by 7 bases, with 21 bases between the two germline ends. The CDR3 DNA reads TGTGCCAGCAGTTTACCCACGGGGGGCAGCGGGTTGAATGAGCAGTTCTTC. It yields the protein CASSLPTGGSGLNEQFF.

The chain uses TRBV7-9 and TRBJ2-3; TRBD2 agrees at 11 bases. Germline trimming cut 5 bases from V and 6 bases from J; bases unmatched to any gene: 7. The CDR3 has 15 amino acids. In germline, CDR1 is SEHNR, CDR2 FQNEAQ (reference sequence). The CDR3 coding sequence is TGTGCCAGCAGCCAATCACTAGCGGGAGTCGATACGCAGTATTTT. Translation gives CASSQSLAGVDTQYF.

The CDR3: CASSLGTSNYGYTF. In DNA, the CDR3 is TGCGCCAGCAGCTTGGGGACTTCCAACTATGGCTACACCTTC. The V gene is TRBV5-1, the J gene TRBJ1-2; D not resolved. CDR1 is SGHRS and CDR2 is YFSETQ in the germline V gene. Trimming took 0 bases from V and 2 from J, leaving 8 bases between them. This CDR3 spans 14 amino acids.

The rearrangement joins TRBV7-9 to TRBJ2-3, with TRBD1 matching 9 bases. The CDR3 runs 15 residues. V dropped 2 bases and J dropped 7; count of bases not matched to a gene: 7. Germline loops: CDR1 SEHNR, CDR2 FQNEAQ (reference sequence). The CDR3 nucleotides are TGTGCCAGCAGCTTACTAGGGACAGGGAAGAATACGCAGTATTTT. Amino acid sequence: CASSLLGTGKNTQYF.

This clone was recorded a few times. The rearrangement joins TRBV19 to TRBJ2-2; D possibly corresponds to TRBD1 (6 bases). Germline CDR1 LNHDA, CDR2 SQIVND (reference sequence). Trimming shortened V by 4 bases and J by 3 bases, and 12 bases separated the two germline ends. The CDR3 totals 15 residues. CDR3 sequence: CASSKTGQYTGELFF. The CDR3 region has the DNA TGTGCCAGTAGTAAAACCGGACAGTACACCGGGGAGCTGTTTTTT.

The gene calls are TRBV2 and TRBJ2-3; TRBD1 or TRBD2 may be the D gene (5 bases each). Germline values: CDR1 SNHLY, CDR2 FYNNEI. The CDR3 spans 16 residues. V gave up 8 bases and J gave up 4 bases, with 22 bases separating them. The DNA for the CDR3 is TGTGCCAGCTCACTGGCGAGGGGCGCGGCCGCAGATACGCAGTATTTT. Translation gives CASSLARGAAADTQYF.

The chain employs TRBV7-3 and TRBJ2-4; D is perhaps TRBD2 (5 bases). The ends were cut back, 6 bases at V and 10 bases at J, with 16 bases in the middle. Germline CDR1 and CDR2: SGHTA and FQGTGA. This CDR3 is built from 13 residues. Here the CDR3 reads CASSSVGESIQYF. Here the CDR3 DNA reads TGTGCCAGCAGTTCTGTTGGGGAGTCGATTCAGTACTTC.

The chain combines TRBV6-2 or TRBV6-3 with TRBJ1-1; D might be TRBD1 (6 bases). Deletions cut 0 bases from V and 3 bases from J, with 8 bases between. CDR1 and CDR2 from the germline V gene are MNHEY and SVGEGT. The CDR3 is 14 residues long. CDR3 bases: TGTGCCAGCAGTTACTCTACAGGGCACACTGAAGCTTTCTTT. Translated, it gives CASSYSTGHTEAFF.

The table lists this clone with a count of one. The junction shows a germline mismatch at one end, possibly a read error. The V and J genes are TRBV18 and TRBJ2-5, with TRBD2 matching 8 bases. The CDR3 totals 13 residues. The germline V gene has CDR1 KGHSH and CDR2 LQKENI. Here the CDR3 DNA reads TGTGCCAGCTCAAACCAAACCTTAGCGGGACGGCACTTC. Translated: CASSNQTLAGRHF.